These T cell receptor beta chains were read from a single sample in a study of T cells after yellow fever vaccination. MiXCR, run by TCRdb on the 5' RACE reads, gives a single entry per CDR3 protein. The table shows about 550,000 distinct CDR3 sequences, with approximately 21% occurring only once. Material: PBMCs, obtained 15 days after the yellow fever booster vaccination. The receptors were sampled from a man under 40 who received the YFV17D yellow fever vaccine. Each CDR3 is given with its conserved first and last residue. D genes are given only for firm matches. The size entry is marked missing in some rows and otherwise reads once, few, many or a size class.

>TRBJ2-7|14|.|.|TRBV7-9
CASRRPGSAYEQYF
TGTGCCAGCAGACGGCCGGGTAGCGCCTACGAGCAGTACTTC
>TRBJ2-5|15|few|.|TRBV30
CAWNVVTGPQETQYF
TGTGCCTGGAACGTCGTAACCGGACCCCAAGAGACCCAGTACTTC
>TRBJ2-1|14|few|TRBD1|TRBV4-3
CASSQVNRGNEQFF
TGCGCCAGCAGCCAAGTTAACAGGGGCAATGAGCAGTTCTTC
>TRBJ2-3|14|.|.|TRBV27
CASSSIREADTQYF
TGTGCCAGCAGTTCCATTAGGGAAGCGGATACGCAGTATTTT
>TRBJ2-5|15|.|.|TRBV10-3
CAISESPQNQETQYF
TGTGCCATCAGTGAGTCTCCCCAGAACCAAGAGACCCAGTACTTC
>TRBJ1-1|13|.|.|TRBV4-1
CASSQGKGTEAFF
TGCGCCAGCAGCCAAGGTAAGGGGACTGAAGCTTTCTTT
>TRBJ2-1|14|many|TRBD1|TRBV5-1
CASSRDSSYNEQFF
TGTGCCAGCAGCCGGGACAGCTCCTACAATGAGCAGTTCTTC
>TRBJ1-1|12|once|.|TRBV7-9
CASKSGSTEAFF
TGTGCCAGCAAGAGTGGCAGCACTGAAGCTTTCTTT
>TRBJ2-1|16|few|TRBD2|TRBV6-1
CASSRLLAGAYNEQFF
TGTGCCAGCAGTAGACTTCTAGCGGGAGCCTACAATGAGCAGTTCTTC
>TRBJ2-5|12|few|.|TRBV7-8
CASSPQRQTQYF
TGTGCCAGCAGCCCACAGCGGCAGACCCAGTACTTC